These T cell receptor beta chains were read from a single sample in a study of T cell changes during pregnancy in multiple sclerosis. Clones were sequenced by immunoSEQ multiplex PCR, and TCRdb holds only the in-frame ones, with some missing. The sample has approximately 97,000 clones, about nine tenths seen once. The specimen comprised peripheral blood, sampled after pregnancy. All receptors derive from a female donor in good health, enrolled as a control in a pregnancy study. CDR3s include the opening cysteine and the closing phenylalanine or tryptophan. D genes are given only for firm matches. Only part of the rows carry a size: once, few, many, or a class if the clone is expanded.

v_call,clone_size,d_call,j_call,cdr3_nt,cdr3_aa
TRBV7-6,few,TRBD1,TRBJ1-1,TGTGCCAGCAGCTCGGAGCTGACAGGGGCGAACACTGAAGCTTTCTTT,CASSSELTGANTEAFF
TRBV6-5,NA,NA,TRBJ1-2,TGTGCCAGCAGTTATTCGGGAAACTATGGCTACACCTTC,CASSYSGNYGYTF
TRBV4-2,NA,NA,TRBJ1-2,TGTGCCAGCAGCCAAGCCCGCCAGGGAAACTATGGCTACACCTTC,CASSQARQGNYGYTF
TRBV29-1,once,TRBD1,TRBJ2-5,TGCAGCGTTGTCCGACAGGGTGTGGCGGAGACCCAGTACTTC,CSVVRQGVAETQYF
TRBV7-3,NA,TRBD2,TRBJ2-5,TGTGCCAGCAGCTTACGGCGGGGGGGCATTGAGACCCAGTACTTC,CASSLRRGGIETQYF
TRBV4-3,NA,NA,TRBJ2-2,TGCGCCAGCAGCCCCAGGGTAGCCGTTACCGGGGAGCTGTTTTTT,CASSPRVAVTGELFF
TRBV29-1,NA,NA,TRBJ2-1,TGCAGCGTTGCGGACTCACCTGACAATGAGCAGTTCTTC,CSVADSPDNEQFF
TRBV27,NA,NA,TRBJ1-1,TGTGCCAGCAGTTTATCCGTGAACACTGAAGCTTTCTTT,CASSLSVNTEAFF
TRBV19,NA,TRBD1,TRBJ1-2,TGTGCCAGTACCCGCGGGACAGGGGGCTATGGCTACACCTTC,CASTRGTGGYGYTF
TRBV28,NA,TRBD2,TRBJ2-3,TGTGCCAGCAGTTTGTCCCCTAGCGGGGTCACAGATACGCAGTATTTT,CASSLSPSGVTDTQYF
TRBV12-5,NA,TRBD2,TRBJ2-5,TGTGCTAGTGGTCCTAGCGGGGGTGAGACCCAGTACTTC,CASGPSGGETQYF
TRBV18,NA,NA,TRBJ1-1,TGTGCCAGCTCACCAAACAGCTTTCACACTGAAGCTTTCTTT,CASSPNSFHTEAFF
TRBV6-6,NA,TRBD2,TRBJ2-5,TGTGCCAGCAGCCCCCGCCCGGGGGGAGAGACCCAGTACTTC,CASSPRPGGETQYF